A selection of T cell receptor beta chains follows, all from one sample in a study of blood T cell repertoires in COVID-19. The protocol was immunoSEQ multiplex PCR, while the TCRdb copy is restricted to in-frame clones and leaves out a portion. The data show 70,000 to 80,000 clones, 86% seen once. Material for sequencing was peripheral blood. The receptors derive from a woman aged 55-70 years with acute or convalescent COVID-19. CDR3s include the opening cysteine and the closing phenylalanine or tryptophan. The order of the fields is D gene, J gene, clone size, V gene, CDR3 protein, CDR3 DNA. The D gene is left open where the match is weak. The size entry is marked missing in some rows and otherwise reads once, few, many or a size class.

TRBD2,TRBJ2-2,NA,TRBV7-9,CASSAKAGLRELFF,TGTGCCAGCAGCGCCAAAGCGGGGCTCCGGGAGCTGTTTTTT
NA,TRBJ1-6,once,TRBV7-2,CASKSAGLSPLHF,TGTGCCAGCAAGTCTGCAGGGCTATCACCCCTCCACTTT
TRBD2,TRBJ2-3,NA,TRBV5-4,CASSSLAGRTDTQYF,TGTGCCAGCAGCTCCTTAGCGGGGCGCACAGATACGCAGTATTTT
NA,TRBJ1-1,once,TRBV5-1,CASSAQNTEAFF,TGCGCCAGCAGCGCACAGAACACTGAAGCTTTCTTT
NA,TRBJ1-4,NA,TRBV6-1,CASSEYRWVAAF,TGTGCCAGCAGTGAATACCGGTGGGTCGCGGCTTTT
TRBD2,TRBJ2-3,NA,TRBV29-1,CSVDGGGVTDTQYF,TGCAGCGTTGATGGCGGGGGGGTCACAGATACGCAGTATTTT
NA,TRBJ1-4,NA,TRBV18,CASSPGAGEKLFF,TGTGCCAGCTCACCGGGGGCCGGGGAAAAACTGTTTTTT
TRBD2,TRBJ2-3,NA,TRBV6-1,CASSEWRASGGADTQYF,TGTGCCAGCAGTGAATGGAGGGCTAGCGGGGGGGCGGATACGCAGTATTTT
NA,TRBJ1-4,NA,TRBV3-1/TRBV3-2,CASSQDSGGVTEKLFF,TGTGCCAGCAGCCAAGATTCGGGAGGGGTGACCGAAAAACTGTTTTTT
TRBD1,TRBJ1-2,NA,TRBV11-2,CASSRTGGYYGYTF,TGTGCCAGCAGCCGGACAGGGGGCTACTATGGCTACACCTTC
TRBD2,TRBJ2-7,NA,TRBV4-2,CASSPRGLAGVKSYEQYF,TGTGCCAGCAGCCCCAGGGGTCTAGCGGGGGTTAAATCCTACGAGCAGTACTTC
TRBD2,TRBJ2-1,NA,TRBV23-1,CASSPGGGTDEQFF,TGCGCCAGCAGTCCGGGCGGGGGGACGGATGAGCAGTTCTTC
TRBD2,TRBJ2-3,NA,TRBV5-1,CASSFTSGSTDTQYF,TGCGCCAGCAGCTTCACTAGCGGGAGCACAGATACGCAGTATTTT
NA,TRBJ2-2,NA,TRBV19,CASSAGGRNTGELFF,TGTGCCAGTAGTGCCGGGGGAAGGAACACCGGGGAGCTGTTTTTT
NA,TRBJ2-4,NA,TRBV9,CASSAPRVGLTKNIQYF,TGTGCCAGCAGCGCCCCGAGGGTGGGTCTAACCAAAAACATTCAGTACTTC
NA,TRBJ2-2,NA,TRBV11-2,CASSLDRGGVFTGELFF,TGTGCCAGCAGCTTAGATAGGGGTGGGGTGTTCACCGGGGAGCTGTTTTTT
NA,TRBJ2-5,NA,TRBV4-1,CASSQAGGGGETQYF,TGCGCCAGCAGCCAAGCGGGGGGCGGGGGAGAGACCCAGTACTTC
NA,TRBJ1-1,NA,TRBV19,CARLMDKMNTEAFF,TGTGCCAGGCTAATGGACAAGATGAACACTGAAGCTTTCTTT
TRBD1,TRBJ1-3,few,TRBV10-3,CAISEPGTAGGNTIYF,TGTGCCATCAGTGAGCCGGGGACAGCCGGAGGAAACACCATATATTTT
NA,TRBJ2-7,NA,TRBV4-1,CASSQDEGESSYEQYF,TGCGCCAGCAGCCAAGATGAGGGGGAAAGCTCCTACGAGCAGTACTTC
TRBD1,TRBJ1-1,NA,TRBV5-1,CASSSGTGGRNTEAFF,TGCGCCAGCAGCTCAGGAACAGGGGGCAGGAACACTGAAGCTTTCTTT
NA,TRBJ1-2,NA,TRBV6-1,CASSEGDRGGYTF,TGTGCCAGCAGTGAAGGTGATCGGGGTGGCTACACCTTC
TRBD1,TRBJ1-1,NA,TRBV29-1,CSVVEGAGNTEAFF,TGCAGCGTTGTGGAGGGGGCCGGGAACACTGAAGCTTTCTTT
TRBD1,TRBJ2-1,NA,TRBV7-9,CASSPWTGNNEQFF,TGTGCCAGCAGCCCCTGGACAGGGAACAATGAGCAGTTCTTC
TRBD1,TRBJ2-5,medium-sized,TRBV12-3/TRBV12-4,CASSSTSQGAQYF,TGTGCCAGCAGCTCCACTAGTCAGGGGGCCCAGTACTTC
TRBD1,TRBJ1-5,NA,TRBV2,CASRAGTGGVQPQHF,TGTGCCAGCAGGGCCGGGACAGGGGGGGTTCAGCCCCAGCATTTT
NA,TRBJ2-2,NA,TRBV2,CASSAEQTNTGELFF,TGTGCCAGCAGTGCCGAACAGACGAACACCGGGGAGCTGTTTTTT
NA,TRBJ2-5,once,TRBV20-1,CSAREVETQYF,TGCAGTGCCCGGGAAGTGGAGACCCAGTACTTC
TRBD2,TRBJ2-2,NA,TRBV2,CASSEGLAGRPGELFF,TGTGCCAGCAGTGAAGGACTAGCGGGTAGGCCCGGGGAGCTGTTTTTT
TRBD1,TRBJ2-5,NA,TRBV24-1,CATSVRGHETQYF,TGTGCCACCAGTGTAAGGGGGCACGAGACCCAGTACTTC
TRBD1,TRBJ2-7,NA,TRBV5-8,CASSLADRVSKEQYF,TGTGCCAGCAGCTTGGCGGACAGGGTTTCTAAGGAGCAGTACTTC
NA,TRBJ2-5,NA,TRBV27,CASRSQETQYF,TGTGCCAGCAGGAGCCAAGAGACCCAGTACTTC
TRBD1,TRBJ2-7,once,TRBV9,CASSVAFSGTGPDEQYF,TGTGCCAGCAGCGTAGCCTTCTCTGGGACAGGGCCCGACGAGCAGTACTTC
NA,TRBJ1-1,NA,TRBV6-5,CAARTDAWNTEAFF,TGTGCCGCTCGAACAGATGCCTGGAACACTGAAGCTTTCTTT
NA,TRBJ1-4,NA,TRBV24-1,CATSARTGEKLFF,TGTGCCACCAGTGCCCGAACGGGAGAAAAACTGTTTTTT
NA,TRBJ1-1,NA,TRBV5-1,CASSLLVRGQTEAFF,TGCGCCAGCAGCTTGTTGGTCAGGGGTCAGACTGAAGCTTTCTTT
NA,TRBJ2-3,NA,TRBV19,CASSIGGSSTDTQYF,TGTGCCAGTAGTATAGGCGGGTCTAGCACAGATACGCAGTATTTT
TRBD1,TRBJ2-1,NA,TRBV18,CASSPSDRSYNEQFF,TGTGCCAGCTCACCATCGGACAGGTCCTACAATGAGCAGTTCTTC
NA,TRBJ1-2,few,TRBV6-5,CASSTRDRYTF,TGTGCCAGCAGTACCCGGGATCGCTACACCTTC
TRBD2,TRBJ2-1,NA,TRBV3-1/TRBV3-2,CASSQDLGTRNEQFF,TGTGCCAGCAGCCAAGATCTGGGGACTAGGAATGAGCAGTTCTTC
NA,TRBJ1-3,NA,TRBV5-4,CASSLQNSGNTIYF,TGTGCCAGCAGCTTACAAAACTCTGGAAACACCATATATTTT
NA,TRBJ2-7,NA,TRBV12-5,CASGLYGGSYEQYF,TGTGCTAGTGGTTTGTACGGGGGCTCCTACGAGCAGTACTTC
NA,TRBJ1-1,NA,TRBV5-1,CASSLSSGANTEAFF,TGCGCCAGCAGCTTATCGTCTGGGGCCAACACTGAAGCTTTCTTT
NA,TRBJ2-7,NA,TRBV2,CASNDRLTYEQYF,TGTGCCAGCAATGACAGGTTAACCTACGAGCAGTACTTC
NA,TRBJ1-2,NA,TRBV6-6,CASSYEPVNYGYTF,TGTGCCAGCAGTTACGAACCAGTTAACTATGGCTACACCTTC
TRBD1,TRBJ2-7,NA,TRBV6-2/TRBV6-3,CASSKLLTGLSYEQYF,TGTGCCAGCAGCAAGCTCCTGACAGGGCTCTCCTACGAGCAGTACTTC
NA,TRBJ1-2,NA,TRBV21-1,CASSKFRVAGYTF,TGTGCCAGCAGCAAATTCAGGGTCGCTGGCTACACCTTC
NA,TRBJ1-3,NA,TRBV11-2,CASSFAEYSGNTIYF,TGTGCCAGCAGCTTCGCGGAATACTCTGGAAACACCATATATTTT
NA,TRBJ2-1,NA,TRBV7-6,CASSLAVRSPYNEQFF,TGTGCCAGCAGCTTAGCAGTTAGATCGCCCTACAATGAGCAGTTCTTC
NA,TRBJ1-1,NA,TRBV5-5,CASSISQGPNTEAFF,TGTGCCAGCAGCATCAGCCAGGGGCCTAACACTGAAGCTTTCTTT
NA,TRBJ1-4,NA,TRBV12-3/TRBV12-4,CASLDRTGEKLFF,TGTGCCAGCCTAGACAGGACGGGCGAAAAACTGTTTTTT
NA,TRBJ2-2,NA,TRBV19,CASSPLGGVTGELFF,TGTGCCAGTAGTCCCCTAGGGGGAGTGACCGGGGAGCTGTTTTTT
TRBD2,TRBJ2-7,NA,TRBV3-1/TRBV3-2,CASSQGGGLYEQYF,TGTGCCAGCAGCCAAGGGGGAGGGCTCTACGAGCAGTACTTC
TRBD2,TRBJ2-5,NA,TRBV6-5,CASRTSAFQETQYF,TGTGCCAGCAGAACTAGCGCGTTCCAAGAGACCCAGTACTTC
TRBD1,TRBJ2-7,few,TRBV5-1,CASSLGQGGYEQYF,TGCGCCAGCAGCTTGGGACAGGGCGGGTACGAGCAGTACTTC
NA,TRBJ1-1,NA,TRBV12-3/TRBV12-4,CASSFGGTEAFF,TGTGCCAGCAGTTTCGGCGGGACTGAAGCTTTCTTT
TRBD2,TRBJ2-7,NA,TRBV3-1/TRBV3-2,CASSQSLAGGYEQYF,TGTGCCAGCAGCCAATCTCTAGCGGGGGGGTACGAGCAGTACTTC
NA,TRBJ1-6,NA,TRBV30,CAWSVLSRNYNSPLHF,TGTGCCTGGAGTGTTCTATCTAGGAACTATAATTCACCCCTCCACTTT
NA,TRBJ2-5,NA,TRBV28,CATKTQETQYF,TGTGCCACCAAAACTCAAGAGACCCAGTACTTC
NA,TRBJ1-1,NA,TRBV28,CASGREIDTEAFF,TGTGCCAGCGGGCGGGAAATCGACACTGAAGCTTTCTTT